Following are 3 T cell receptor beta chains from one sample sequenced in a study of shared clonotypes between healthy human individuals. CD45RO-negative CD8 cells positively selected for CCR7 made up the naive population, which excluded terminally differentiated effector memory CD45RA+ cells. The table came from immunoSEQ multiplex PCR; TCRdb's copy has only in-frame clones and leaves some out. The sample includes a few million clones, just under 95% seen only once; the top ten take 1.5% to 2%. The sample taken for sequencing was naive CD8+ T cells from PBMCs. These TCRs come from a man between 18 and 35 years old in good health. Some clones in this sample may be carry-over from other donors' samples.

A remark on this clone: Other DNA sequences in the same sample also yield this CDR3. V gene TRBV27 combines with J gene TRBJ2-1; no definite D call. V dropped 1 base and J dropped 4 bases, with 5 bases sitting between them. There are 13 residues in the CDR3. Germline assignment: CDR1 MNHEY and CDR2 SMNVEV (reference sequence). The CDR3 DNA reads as TGTGCCAGCAGTTTATACCCGTACAATGAGCAGTTCTTC. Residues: CASSLYPYNEQFF.

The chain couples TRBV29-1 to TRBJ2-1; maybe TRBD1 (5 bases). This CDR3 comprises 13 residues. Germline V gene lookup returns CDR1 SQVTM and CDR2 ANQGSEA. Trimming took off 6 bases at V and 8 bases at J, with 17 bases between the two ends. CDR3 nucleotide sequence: TGCAGCGTCGCGAGCACTCAGGGTTATGAGCAGTTCTTC. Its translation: CSVASTQGYEQFF.

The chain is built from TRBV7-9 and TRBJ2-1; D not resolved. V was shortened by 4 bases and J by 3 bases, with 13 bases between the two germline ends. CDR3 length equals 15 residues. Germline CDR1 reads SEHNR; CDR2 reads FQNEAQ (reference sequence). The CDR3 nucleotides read TGTGCCAGCAGCTCCACCCAGACTGACTACAATGAGCAGTTCTTC. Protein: CASSSTQTDYNEQFF. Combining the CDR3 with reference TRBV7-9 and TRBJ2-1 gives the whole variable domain DTGVSQNPRHKITKRGQNVTFRCDPISEHNRLYWYRQTLGQGPEFLTYFQNEAQLEKSRLLSDRFSAERPKGSFSTLEIQRTEQGDSAMYLCASSSTQTDYNEQFFGPGTRLTVL.